Listed below are T cell receptor beta chains from one sample, sequenced in a study of tumor-infiltrating lymphocytes in primary liver carcinoma. TCRdb re-analysed the multiplex PCR reads in MiXCR, keeping a single row per CDR3 protein. The sample has fewer than 250,000 distinct CDR3 sequences, roughly 80% seen once. Specimen: tumor tissue from primary liver carcinoma. These receptor sequences come from a man between 40 and 49 years old with primary liver carcinoma and hepatitis B virus infection. Both conserved end residues are part of each CDR3. A D gene is named only where the DNA matches it firmly. A row's size may be missing; if present it is once, few, many or a size class.

cdr3_length j_call d_call v_call clone_size cdr3_aa cdr3_nt
12 TRBJ1-1 - TRBV25-1 few CVSSLGGTAAFF TGTGTCAGCAGTCTGGGGGGCACTGCAGCTTTCTTT
14 TRBJ2-2 - TRBV29-1 once CSVFGPGPTRELFF TGCAGCGTCTTCGGTCCGGGACCTACCAGGGAGCTGTTTTTT
13 TRBJ1-5 - TRBV6-5 - CASGESSNQPQHF TGTGCCAGCGGGGAGAGTAGCAATCAGCCCCAGCATTTT
13 TRBJ2-7 TRBD1 TRBV10-3 once CITRDSQAYEQYF TGTATCACCCGGGACAGCCAAGCCTACGAGCAGTACTTC
14 TRBJ2-7 TRBD1 TRBV6-2/TRBV6-3 - CASSLLDRVHTQYF TGTGCCAGCAGCCTCCTGGACAGGGTCCACACGCAGTACTTC
12 TRBJ2-1 - TRBV29-1 - CNVTGDYNEQFF TGCAATGTGACAGGTGACTACAATGAGCAGTTCTTC
16 TRBJ2-3 TRBD2 TRBV29-1 - CSVRGLAGRRADAQYF TGCAGCGTCCGGGGACTAGCGGGAAGGAGGGCAGATGCGCAATATTTT
16 TRBJ2-7 - TRBV7-9 once CASSSRLAGGSYKQYF TGTGCCAGCAGCTCAAGACTAGCAGGGGGCTCCTACAAGCAGTACTTC
15 TRBJ1-5 - TRBV11-3 - CVSSLDLGVAYPQHF TGTGTCAGCAGCTTAGATCTGGGGGTGGCTTATCCCCAGCATTTT
14 TRBJ2-3 - TRBV6-2/TRBV6-3 - CATSSPRDSETQYF TGTGCCACCAGTTCGCCCCGGGACTCCGAAACGCAGTATTTT
14 TRBJ2-1 - TRBV5-4 - CASYLGGGKNEQFF TGTGCCAGCTACCTTGGAGGCGGGAAGAATGAGCAGTTCTTC
13 TRBJ1-1 - TRBV29-1 few CSGRRGEDTEAFF TGCAGCGGCCGCCGGGGGGAGGACACTGAAGCTTTCTTT
14 TRBJ2-1 TRBD1 TRBV2 - CASKGQGGHNEQSF TGTGCCAGCAAAGGACAGGGCGGGCACAATGAGCAGTCCTTC
15 TRBJ2-1 TRBD2 TRBV29-1 - CGVDGTSGRAWEQFF TGCGGCGTTGACGGGACTAGCGGGAGGGCGTGGGAGCAGTTCTTC
15 TRBJ1-1 - TRBV29-1 - CNVRAGWGMNTDAFF TGCAACGTTCGGGCAGGGTGGGGAATGAACACTGATGCTTTCTTT
14 TRBJ2-4 - TRBV6-1 - CASSEQATQNIQYF TGTGCCAGCAGTGAACAGGCGACGCAAAACATTCAGTACTTC
15 TRBJ2-1 TRBD2 TRBV6-2/TRBV6-3 - CASNYIASGQLEQFF TGTGCCAGCAATTATATCGCTAGCGGCCAGTTGGAGCAGTTCTTC
14 TRBJ2-1 - TRBV25-1 - CASSELGTQSEQFF TGTGCCAGCAGTGAATTGGGGACTCAGAGTGAGCAGTTCTTC
19 TRBJ2-3 - TRBV11-1 - CTSNSGGSSVGAHTYTQYF TGTACCAGCAACTCTGGGGGAAGTTCTGTTGGAGCCCACACATATACGCAGTATTTT
13 TRBJ2-5 - TRBV6-5 - CSSSYPGAETQYF TGTTCCAGCAGTTACCCGGGAGCGGAGACCCAGTACTTC
16 TRBJ2-7 - TRBV4-3 many CASSQERRNRFYEQYF TGCGCCAGCAGCCAAGAGAGACGGAATCGGTTCTACGAGCAGTACTTC
17 TRBJ2-4 TRBD2 TRBV11-1 - CVNCFPGTSGTKNIQYF TGTGTCAACTGCTTTCCCGGGACTAGCGGGACCAAAAACATTCAATACTTC
15 TRBJ1-2 - TRBV4-3 - CASSQSPGRSYGYTF TGCGCCAGCAGCCAGAGCCCCGGGCGATCCTATGGCTACACTTTC
14 TRBJ2-3 - TRBV10-3 - CTISEGGSTDTQYF TGTACCATCAGTGAGGGCGGCAGCACAGATACGCAGTATTTT
17 TRBJ2-1 - TRBV6-2/TRBV6-3 - CASCTGRRISSYNEQLF TGTGCCAGCTGTACGGGCCGTCGGATAAGCTCCTACAATGAGCAGTTATTC
15 TRBJ2-4 TRBD2 TRBV5-6 - CASSLRAGVPNIQYF TGTGCCAGCAGCTTGCGAGCGGGAGTCCCGAACATTCAGTACTTC
14 TRBJ2-4 TRBD1 TRBV6-1 - CASDRGSSQNILYF TGTGCCAGCGACAGGGGATCATCCCAAAACATTCTGTACTTC
15 TRBJ1-5 - TRBV5-4 - CANSRDGNSYPPQRF TGTGCCAACAGCCGCGACGGAAATAGCTATCCGCCCCAGCGTTTT
14 TRBJ2-5 - TRBV6-1 - CASSGRAQLETHYF TGTGCCAGTAGTGGACGGGCCCAGTTAGAGACCCACTACTTC
15 TRBJ1-1 - TRBV29-1 few CSGAPGWAINTEVFF TGCAGCGGGGCCCCGGGTTGGGCCATAAACACTGAAGTTTTCTTT
14 TRBJ2-2 - TRBV4-1 once CASSRTRNTRELFF TGCGCCAGTTCCAGGACGAGGAACACCAGGGAGCTGTTTTTT
15 TRBJ2-5 TRBD1 TRBV29-1 once CSVEGDRGLAENQYF TGCAGCGTTGAAGGGGACAGGGGGCTAGCAGAGAACCAGTACTTC
13 TRBJ2-3 TRBD1 TRBV5-4 many CASSLQGTDTQYF TGTGCCAGCAGCTTACAGGGGACAGATACGCAGTATTTT